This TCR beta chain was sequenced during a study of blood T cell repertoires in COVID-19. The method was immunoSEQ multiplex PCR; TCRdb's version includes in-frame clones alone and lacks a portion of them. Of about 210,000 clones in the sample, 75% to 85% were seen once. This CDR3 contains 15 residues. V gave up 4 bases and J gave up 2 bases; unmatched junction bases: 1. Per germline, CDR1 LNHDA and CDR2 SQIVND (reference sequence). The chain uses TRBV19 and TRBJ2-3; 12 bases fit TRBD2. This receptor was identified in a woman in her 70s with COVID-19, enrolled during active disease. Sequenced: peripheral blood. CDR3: CASSRTSGNTDTQYF. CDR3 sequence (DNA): TGTGCCAGTAGTAGGACTAGCGGGAACACAGATACGCAGTATTTT.